A selection of T cell receptor beta chains follows, all from one sample in a study of neurological immune-mediated disorders. A single record per CDR3 protein comes from TCRdb applying MiXCR to the 5' RACE reads. The sample lists roughly 41,000 distinct CDR3 sequences; under 2% were seen once. The sample consisted of PBMCs. The receptors come from a woman aged 40 to 49 with multiple sclerosis. Each CDR3 is given with its conserved first and last residue. The D gene is left open where the match is weak. Clone size is given as how often the clone was seen (once, few, many) or a class if it is expanded.

j_gene,abundance,v_gene,d_gene,CDR3nt,CDR3aa
TRBJ2-3,many,TRBV7-3,.,TGTGCCAGCAGCCAGGACTTCGGGGGCACAGATACGCAGTATTTT,CASSQDFGGTDTQYF
TRBJ1-4,many,TRBV7-9,.,TGTGCCAGCAGCTGGGGGAGTTCTAATGAAAAACTGTTTTTT,CASSWGSSNEKLFF
TRBJ2-7,many,TRBV18,.,TGTGCCAGCTCACCGTCACAGGGTGGGTACGAGCAGTACTTC,CASSPSQGGYEQYF
TRBJ1-4,many,TRBV5-1,.,TGCGCCAGCAGCTTAGGAGGTGAAAAACTGTTTTTT,CASSLGGEKLFF
TRBJ2-7,many,TRBV5-1,TRBD1,TGCGCCAGCAGCTTCCGGGGACAGGGGAACGAGCAGTACTTC,CASSFRGQGNEQYF
TRBJ1-2,many,TRBV15,TRBD1,TGTGCCACCAGCAGCCCAGACAGGGGGTATGGCTACACCTTC,CATSSPDRGYGYTF
TRBJ2-2,many,TRBV5-5,TRBD1,TGTGCCAGCAGGGGGAAAGGACAGGGGTCGGTTACCGGGGAGCTGTTTTTT,CASRGKGQGSVTGELFF
TRBJ2-1,many,TRBV20-1,.,TGCAGTGCCCACGGGGCAGACGTGGCCTACGTTAATGAGCAGTTCTTC,CSAHGADVAYVNEQFF
TRBJ2-5,many,TRBV5-1,.,TGCGCCAGCAGCTTACAAGGGCAGGAGACCCAGTACTTC,CASSLQGQETQYF
TRBJ2-7,many,TRBV7-9,TRBD2,TGTGCCAGCAGCTCTCCGGGACTAGCGGGGAACGAGCAGTACTTC,CASSSPGLAGNEQYF
TRBJ2-1,many,TRBV20-1,TRBD2,TGCAGTGCTCCCGGGACTAGAGACTACAATGAGCAGTTCTTC,CSAPGTRDYNEQFF
TRBJ2-7,many,TRBV3-1,TRBD2,TGTGCCAGCAGCCAAAGGCGCGGGACTAGTCTCCCCTACGAGCAGTACTTC,CASSQRRGTSLPYEQYF
TRBJ2-3,many,TRBV10-2,.,TGCGCCAGCAGTGAGTCGACAGGCTGGGGCACAGATACGCAGTATTTT,CASSESTGWGTDTQYF
TRBJ2-7,few,TRBV5-1,TRBD2,TGCGCCAGCAGCCCTGGACTAGCGGGGGGTGAAGAGCAGTACTTC,CASSPGLAGGEEQYF
TRBJ2-7,many,TRBV5-1,.,TGCGCCAGCAGCGGGGCCTCATTTGGGGCCTACGAGCAGTACTTC,CASSGASFGAYEQYF
TRBJ1-2,many,TRBV20-1,TRBD1,TGCAGTGCTTCCGGGACAGGGGGAGCTGGCTACACCTTC,CSASGTGGAGYTF
TRBJ2-1,many,TRBV5-1,.,TGCGCCAGCAGCTTGACTAGCTCCTACAATGAGCAGTTCTTC,CASSLTSSYNEQFF
TRBJ1-1,many,TRBV4-2,.,TGTGCCAGCAGCCAAGAGGAAGGGGGGAACACTGAAGCTTTCTTT,CASSQEEGGNTEAFF
TRBJ2-1,many,TRBV5-1,TRBD2,TGCGCCAGCAGCTTGGCCAGGCTAGCGGGGTACAATGAGCAGTTCTTC,CASSLARLAGYNEQFF
TRBJ2-3,many,TRBV7-8,.,TGTGCCAGCAGCTTAAGGGTGGCAGATACGCAGTATTTT,CASSLRVADTQYF
TRBJ2-1,many,TRBV24-1,.,TGTGCCACCAGTGATCCGGACAGACCGAATGAGCAGTTCTTC,CATSDPDRPNEQFF
TRBJ2-7,many,TRBV5-1,TRBD1,TGCGCCAGCAGCTTGCTGACGACAGGGACCTACGAGCAGTACTTC,CASSLLTTGTYEQYF
TRBJ2-3,many,TRBV5-1,TRBD2,TGCGCCAGCAGCCCTGTCGGGACTAGCGGGGGGATCACAGATACGCAGTATTTT,CASSPVGTSGGITDTQYF